This TCR beta chain derives from a study of blood T cell repertoires in COVID-19. The assay was immunoSEQ multiplex PCR, and TCRdb's table has in-frame clones only and misses some. The profile shows about 140,000 clones, 70% to 80% of them singletons. This clone has a single count. The sample was peripheral blood. The receptor's source is a woman aged 80 or over with active or convalescent COVID-19.

CDR3 sequence reads: CASNPGQGPIYGYTF. Written as DNA, the CDR3 is TGTGCCAGCAACCCAGGACAGGGGCCTATCTATGGCTACACCTTC. V is TRBV6-5 and J is TRBJ1-2; TRBD1 matches at 9 bases. CDR3 length: 15 residues. Germline CDR1 and CDR2: MNHEY and SVGAGI. V was pared by 7 bases and J by 4 bases, with 10 bases of the junction left unmatched.